This T cell receptor (beta chain) came from a study of blood T cell repertoires in COVID-19. Those enrolled, adults aged 18 to 89 years, came from 20 to 25 US areas. In Cohort 3, a recovered donor had either two negative PCRs, clearance, or symptom resolution. The CDR3 has 16 amino acids. Unmatched junction bases numbered 9, after V lost 3 bases and J lost 6 bases. Germline loops: CDR1 KGHDR, CDR2 SFDVKD. Some clones are missing from TCRdb's copy, which holds only in-frame ones; the method was immunoSEQ multiplex PCR. The sample yields roughly 180,000 clones, around four fifths seen once. The V gene is TRBV24-1, the J gene TRBJ2-2; 7 bases agree with TRBD2. The clonotype was recovered from a man aged 35 to 55 who had recovered from COVID-19. Sequencing was carried out using PBMCs or T cells enriched from blood (not recorded which). The DNA of the CDR3 is TGTGCCACCAGTGATCTAGCGGCTGCCAGGCCCGGGGAGCTGTTTTTT. It codes for CATSDLAAARPGELFF.